Below are 19 T cell receptor beta chains sequenced from a single sample in a study of low-dose radiotherapy and immunotherapy resistance in tumors. TRAV- and TRBV-specific primers, spanning alpha and beta chains, primed first-strand cDNA. With a constant-region primer and a V-primer adapter, TCRs were subjected to 20 to 25 PCR cycles of amplification. TCRdb re-derived calls from the reads in MiXCR, one entry per CDR3 protein. The profile shows 8,300 or so distinct CDR3 sequences, about 59% of them singletons. These TCRs come from a human donor with advanced metastatic prostate, ovarian, gallbladder or colorectal cancer (not recorded which). This table probably holds off-target reads from a library built for another chain.

This chain uses TRBV27 with TRBJ2-1; the D is unclear. Germline CDR1 is MNHEY and CDR2 is SMNVEV (reference sequence). Between the trimmed V and J ends, which lost 6 bases and 9 bases, there was a span of 9 bases. The CDR3 sequence is 11 residues long. CDR3 DNA: TGTGCCAGCAGCCGAAGAACTGAGCAGTTCTTC. Protein sequence: CASSRRTEQFF.

This chain joins TRBV5-4 and TRBJ2-7, with no clear D. This CDR3 region has 14 residues. Germline lookup yields CDR1 SGHNT and CDR2 YYREEE (reference sequence). V was clipped by 4 bases and J by 3 bases, with 14 bases between them. This CDR3 reads CASSPLAGHYEQYF. The CDR3 DNA is TGTGCCAGCAGCCCGCTGGCCGGGCACTACGAGCAGTACTTC.

This chain connects TRBV18 to TRBJ2-2; D uncertain. The V end lost 3 bases, the J end lost 6 bases, and 8 bases lay between the germline ends. Germline V gives CDR1 KGHSH, CDR2 LQKENI. The CDR3 spans 13 residues. The CDR3, as DNA: TGTGCCAGCTCACCTATGGATGCCGGGGAGCTGTTTTTT. This encodes CASSPMDAGELFF.

The chain couples TRBV18 to TRBJ2-5; possible D gene TRBD1, 6 bases. Trimming left V 6 bases short and J 9 bases short, with 26 bases between. Per the germline V gene, CDR1 is KGHSH and CDR2 is LQKENI. CDR3 size: 16 residues. CDR3 bases: TGTGCCAGCTCTAGGGTGGTGGACAGACCGACGGAGGCCCAGTACTTC. Its translation: CASSRVVDRPTEAQYF.

This clonotype has a handful of counts. The V call is TRBV5-1, the J call TRBJ2-3, with 10 bases aligning to TRBD1. With V trimmed by 0 bases and J by 4 bases, 2 bases remained unmatched. The V gene's germline CDR1 is SGHRS and CDR2 YFSETQ. The CDR3 spans 15 residues. The CDR3: CASSLGDRGPDTQYF. DNA of the CDR3: TGCGCCAGCAGCTTGGGGGACAGGGGCCCAGATACGCAGTATTTT.

The chain employs TRBV19 and TRBJ2-2; D gene unclear. With 5 bases removed from V and 1 base from J, the gap between germline ends came to 8 bases. CDR1 is LNHDA and CDR2 is SQIVND in the germline V gene (reference sequence). The CDR3 contains 14 residues. The CDR3 is CASSAQMNTGELFF. The CDR3 nucleotides are TGTGCCAGTAGTGCGCAAATGAACACCGGGGAGCTGTTTTTT.

The table lists this clonotype with a count of one. CDR3 sequence reads: CASSPTSGASDTQYF. The DNA of the CDR3 is TGTGCCAGCAGTCCGACTAGCGGGGCCTCAGATACGCAGTATTTT. This chain connects TRBV6-4 to TRBJ2-3; TRBD2 agrees at 11 bases. With V trimmed by 5 bases and J by 4 bases, 5 bases remained unmatched. The CDR3 totals 15 residues. The V gene's germline CDR1 is MRHNA and CDR2 SNTAGT.

The chain combines TRBV7-2 with TRBJ1-2, with 11 bases that match TRBD1. The germline V gene encodes CDR1 SGHTA and CDR2 FQGNSA. CDR3 size: 16 residues. V shed 4 bases, J shed 0 bases, and the junction held 4 bases outside the gene matches. The CDR3 DNA reads TGTGCCAGCAGCTCAGGACAGGGGGCATCTAACTATGGCTACACCTTC. It encodes CASSSGQGASNYGYTF.

CDR3 DNA sequence: TGTGCCAGATTCGGACCGCGGGGGGAGGGGAGATATGGCTACACCTTC. Translation: CARFGPRGEGRYGYTF. The chain is built from TRBV6-1 and TRBJ1-2, with D perhaps matching TRBD1 (5 bases). V was pared by 9 bases and J by 5 bases, with 25 bases between. Germline loops: CDR1 MNHNS, CDR2 SASEGT. The CDR3 length is 16 residues.

The V call is TRBV28, the J call TRBJ2-6, with D possibly being TRBD1 (5 bases). The germline V and J ends were trimmed by 3 bases and 4 bases, with 22 bases remaining between them. CDR1 MDHEN and CDR2 SYDVKM come from the germline V gene. The length of the CDR3 is 19 residues. In DNA form, the CDR3 reads TGTGCCAGCAGTTTTAGGGGCCTTGGGTTCTCCTCGGGGGCCAACGTCCTGACTTTC. It translates to CASSFRGLGFSSGANVLTF.

The V and J genes are TRBV5-4 and TRBJ2-1, with 9 bases aligning to TRBD2. The CDR3 totals 14 residues. V shed 3 bases and J 10 bases; nucleotides not matched to a gene: 8. Germline V gives CDR1 SGHNT, CDR2 YYREEE (reference sequence). CDR3 nucleotides: TGTGCCAGCAGCTCATTAGCGGGAGCGTCCGAGCAGTTCTTC. This translates into CASSSLAGASEQFF.

The CDR3 spells CASNIKPGQNYGYTF. The CDR3 DNA is TGTGCCAGCAACATAAAACCGGGACAGAACTATGGCTACACCTTC. The rearrangement uses TRBV6-2 or TRBV6-3 and TRBJ1-2; 7 nucleotides agree with TRBD1. The CDR3 is made up of 15 amino acids. In germline, CDR1 is MNHEY, CDR2 SVGEGT. Germline trimming cut 7 bases from V and 2 bases from J; bases unmatched to any gene: 10.

The CDR3 nucleotides are TGTGCCAGCAGGGCCAAACTAGCGGGGGGCTACAATGAGCAGTTCTTC. Translation: CASRAKLAGGYNEQFF. The chain combines TRBV2 with TRBJ2-1; 12 positions agree with TRBD2. Trimming removed 6 bases from V and 3 bases from J; junction bases left unmatched: 6. The CDR3 covers 16 residues. Germline assignment: CDR1 SNHLY and CDR2 FYNNEI.

This clonotype has only a few counts. The V and J genes are TRBV2 and TRBJ1-6; D uncertain. The length of the CDR3 is 12 residues. With 5 bases removed from V and 14 bases from J, the gap between germline ends came to 13 bases. Germline CDR1 and CDR2: SNHLY and FYNNEI. The DNA of the CDR3 is TGTGCCAGCAGTACACCGGACCCGACCCTCCACTTT. This encodes CASSTPDPTLHF.

This chain connects TRBV6-1 to TRBJ2-7, with 8 positions matching TRBD1. The germline V gene has CDR1 MNHNS and CDR2 SASEGT. Trimming removed 6 bases from V and 2 bases from J; junction bases left unmatched: 3. This CDR3 has 13 residues. CDR3 sequence: CASRRDRTYEQYF. CDR3 nucleotides: TGTGCCAGCAGAAGGGACAGGACCTACGAGCAGTACTTC.

The chain links TRBV5-1 to TRBJ1-1; D not resolved. This CDR3 is 13 amino acids long. V lost 4 bases and J 4 bases, leaving 11 bases between the germline ends. Germline-derived CDR1 and CDR2 are SGHRS and YFSETQ. DNA for the CDR3: TGCGCCAGCAGCGGAGGTAGTGGCACTGAAGCTTTCTTT. Amino acid sequence: CASSGGSGTEAFF.

J is TRBJ2-7 and V is TRBV11-2; TRBD2 matches 10 bases. Germline V CDR1 and CDR2: SGHAT, FQNNGV. With V trimmed by 4 bases and J by 6 bases, 9 bases remained unmatched. CDR3 length equals 15 residues. The CDR3 coding sequence is TGTGCCAGCAGCTCCCTAGCGGGGGTCCTTCTCGAGCAGTACTTC. This sequence encodes CASSSLAGVLLEQYF. Combining the CDR3 with reference TRBV11-2 and TRBJ2-7 gives the whole variable domain EAGVAQSPRYKIIEKRQSVAFWCNPISGHATLYWYQQILGQGPKLLIQFQNNGVVDDSQLPKDRFSAERLKGVDSTLKIQPAKLEDSAVYLCASSSLAGVLLEQYFGPGTRLTVT.

The V call is TRBV28, the J call TRBJ2-5; 11 bases align to TRBD2. The germline V gene has CDR1 MDHEN and CDR2 SYDVKM. J was trimmed by 5 bases and V by 2 bases; bases with no gene match: 10. The CDR3 runs 17 residues. This chain's CDR3 is CASSLMLVSGRVETQYF. CDR3 in DNA: TGTGCCAGCAGTTTAATGTTGGTTAGCGGGAGGGTGGAGACCCAGTACTTC.

The chain employs TRBV20-1 and TRBJ2-1; maybe TRBD2 (5 bases). V was pared by 5 bases and J by 9 bases, with 11 bases between. This CDR3 is built from 11 residues. Germline CDR1 and CDR2: DFQATT and SNEGSKA (reference sequence). CDR3 protein: CSAWLAGEQFF. CDR3 bases: TGCAGTGCTTGGCTAGCTGGTGAGCAGTTCTTC.